The following is a TCR beta chain sequence with its context. Germline V gene data show CDR1 as SGDLS and CDR2 as YYNGEE. The CDR3 length is 17 residues. V gave up 2 bases and J gave up 4 bases, with 19 bases separating them. The protocol was immunoSEQ multiplex PCR, while the TCRdb copy is restricted to in-frame clones and leaves out a portion. The repertoire has about 1.5 million clones, roughly 96% of them found once; the top ten carry roughly 1.2%. The record originates from a study of shared clonotypes between healthy human individuals. The chain couples TRBV9 to TRBJ2-1, with a tentative D call TRBD2 (5 bases). The sequence was collected from a man aged 25-45 years in good health. Sequenced: naive CD4+ T cells sorted from blood. Subset meaning: CD45RA+ positively selected. In DNA, the CDR3 is TGTGCCAGCAGCGTCTCTCTGGGGAGCGGAGATTACAATGAGCAGTTCTTC. Its protein product is CASSVSLGSGDYNEQFF. Combining the CDR3 with reference TRBV9 and TRBJ2-1 gives the whole variable domain DSGVTQTPKHLITATGQRVTLRCSPRSGDLSVYWYQQSLDQGLQFLIQYYNGEERAKGNILERFSAQQFPDLHSELNLSSLELGDSALYFCASSVSLGSGDYNEQFFGPGTRLTVL.